This T cell receptor beta chain was documented in a study of CD8+ T cells in alopecia areata. cDNA reverse transcribed from extracted RNA served as the sequencing template. TCRdb's table, derived via immunoSEQ multiplex PCR, lists solely in-frame clones and lacks some. The table has approximately 200,000 clones, roughly 60% seen once. Specified treatment: oral pan-JAK inhibitor, 5-10 mg twice daily. V shed 5 bases and J shed 6 bases, with 16 bases lying between them. This CDR3 has 13 amino acids. Germline loops: CDR1 SQVTM, CDR2 ANQGSEA. The rearrangement joins TRBV29-1 to TRBJ1-1; perhaps TRBD1 as D (5 bases). This TCR was recovered from a human donor with alopecia areata. The sequencing here drew on CD4+ T cells sorted from blood, taken at week 24, from a patient treated with tofacitinib. The CDR3 sequence is CSVNFNRFAEAFF. CDR3 DNA: TGCAGCGTTAACTTTAACAGGTTCGCTGAAGCTTTCTTT.